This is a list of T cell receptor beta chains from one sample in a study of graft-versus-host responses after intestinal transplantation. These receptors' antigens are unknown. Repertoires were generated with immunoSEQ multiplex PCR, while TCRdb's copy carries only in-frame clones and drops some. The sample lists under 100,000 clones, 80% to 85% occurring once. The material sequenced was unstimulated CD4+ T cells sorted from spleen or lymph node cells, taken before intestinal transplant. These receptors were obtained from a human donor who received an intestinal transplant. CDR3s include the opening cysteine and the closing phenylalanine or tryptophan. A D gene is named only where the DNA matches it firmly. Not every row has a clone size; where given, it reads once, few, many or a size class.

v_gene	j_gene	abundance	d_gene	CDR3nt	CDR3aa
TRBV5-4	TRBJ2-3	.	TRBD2	TGTGCCAGCAGCTTGGACTTAGCGGGGGGGATCACAGATACGCAGTATTTT	CASSLDLAGGITDTQYF
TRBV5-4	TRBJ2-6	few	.	TGTGCCAGCAGCTTGATCGGGAGCTCTGGGGCCAACGTCCTGACTTTC	CASSLIGSSGANVLTF
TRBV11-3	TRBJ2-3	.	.	TGTGCCAGCAGCTTAATGGGACTCCTAACAGATACGCAGTATTTT	CASSLMGLLTDTQYF
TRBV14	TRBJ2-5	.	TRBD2	TGTGCCAGCAGCCAAGACCGCGGGGGGGCTGAGACCCAGTACTTC	CASSQDRGGAETQYF
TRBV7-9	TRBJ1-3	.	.	TGTGCCAGCAGGGCAAACCAACAGTCTAGCTGGAACACCATATATTTT	CASRANQQSSWNTIYF
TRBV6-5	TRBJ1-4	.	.	TGTGCCAGCAGTTACTCCGCAGGGGATGATCAGGAAAAACTGTTTTTT	CASSYSAGDDQEKLFF
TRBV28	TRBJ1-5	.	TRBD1	TGTGCCAGCAGTTCCCAGGGGGCTGGTCAGCCCCAGCATTTT	CASSSQGAGQPQHF
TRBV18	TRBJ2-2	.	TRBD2	TGTGCCAGCTCACCAGACATAGCGGGGCAATACACCGGGGAGCTGTTTTTT	CASSPDIAGQYTGELFF
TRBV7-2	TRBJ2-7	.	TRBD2	TGTGCCAGCAGCTTAGGAGCGGGAGGCCTCTCCTACGAGCAGTACTTC	CASSLGAGGLSYEQYF
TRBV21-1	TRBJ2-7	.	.	TGTGCCAGCATGGACCAGGGGGGGCAGTACTTC	CASMDQGGQYF
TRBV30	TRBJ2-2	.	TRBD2	TGTGCCTGGACTAGCGGGGGCACCGGGGAGCTGTTTTTT	CAWTSGGTGELFF
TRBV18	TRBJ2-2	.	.	TGTGCCAGCTCACCAGTTGACCGGGAGCACACCGGGGAGCTGTTTTTT	CASSPVDREHTGELFF
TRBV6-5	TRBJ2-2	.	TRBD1	TGTGCCAGCAGTCTCGACAGGGGCACCGGGGAGCTGTTTTTT	CASSLDRGTGELFF
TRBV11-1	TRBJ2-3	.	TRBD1	TGTGCCAGCAGCTCCGGGACAGCCACAGATACGCAGTATTTT	CASSSGTATDTQYF
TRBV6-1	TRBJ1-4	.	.	TGTGCCAGCAGACCAGGGGAAGCGGATGAAAAACTGTTTTTT	CASRPGEADEKLFF
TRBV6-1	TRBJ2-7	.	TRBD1	TGTGCCAGCCGGGACAGATCCTACGAGCAGTACTTC	CASRDRSYEQYF
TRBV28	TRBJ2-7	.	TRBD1	TGTGCCAGCAGTGAACAGGGGGTAAGGGGCGAGCAGTACTTC	CASSEQGVRGEQYF
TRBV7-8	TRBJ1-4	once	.	TGTGCCAGCAGCCCCAGGGTGGGGGGGGACGGTGAAAAACTGTTTTTT	CASSPRVGGDGEKLFF
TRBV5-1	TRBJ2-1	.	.	TGCGCCAGCAGCCTGCCCCCACAGGTCAATGAGCAGTTCTTC	CASSLPPQVNEQFF
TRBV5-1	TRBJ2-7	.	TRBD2	TGCGCCAGCAGCTTGGGATGGACTAGCGGCTACGAGCAGTACTTC	CASSLGWTSGYEQYF
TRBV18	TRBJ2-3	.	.	TGTGCCAGCTCACCCATGGGACTTCCGAATGGGGATACGCAGTATTTT	CASSPMGLPNGDTQYF
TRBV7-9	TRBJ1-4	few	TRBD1	TGTGCCAGCAGCCACGACAGGGGCAATGAAAAACTGTTTTTT	CASSHDRGNEKLFF
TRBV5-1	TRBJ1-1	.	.	TGCGCCAGCCACGATGCGATGAACACTGAAGCTTTCTTT	CASHDAMNTEAFF
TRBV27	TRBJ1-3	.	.	TGTGCCAGCAGTTTGTCTCTGGGAAACACCATATATTTT	CASSLSLGNTIYF
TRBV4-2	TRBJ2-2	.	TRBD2	TGTGCCAGCAGCCAGGTTACTAGCGCCAGAGCCACCGGGGAGCTGTTTTTT	CASSQVTSARATGELFF
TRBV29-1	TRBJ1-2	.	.	TGCAGCGTTGGGGACGGGGGTTATGGCTACACCTTC	CSVGDGGYGYTF
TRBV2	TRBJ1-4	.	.	TGTGCCAGCCGGGCGGGGGGCGGAACTAATGAAAAACTGTTTTTT	CASRAGGGTNEKLFF
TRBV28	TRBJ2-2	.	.	TGTGCCAGCAGTGACAGGTCCACCGGGGAGCTGTTTTTT	CASSDRSTGELFF
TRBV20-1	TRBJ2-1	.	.	TGCAGTGGGGCCCAAGCAGGTGAGCAGTTCTTC	CSGAQAGEQFF
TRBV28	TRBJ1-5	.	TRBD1	TGTGCCAGCAGGGGGACAGGCAATCAGCCCCAGCATTTT	CASRGTGNQPQHF
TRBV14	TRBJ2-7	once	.	TGTGCCAGCAGCCCCCAGGTACAGAACTCCTACGAGCAGTACTTC	CASSPQVQNSYEQYF
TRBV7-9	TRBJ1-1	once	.	TGTGCCAGCACCGTTCGGGGAGGGGGGACTGAAGCTTTCTTT	CASTVRGGGTEAFF
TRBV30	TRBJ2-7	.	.	TGTGCCTGGAGCCCTCGGGGCAGGGGTTTGGGGGAGCAGTACTTC	CAWSPRGRGLGEQYF
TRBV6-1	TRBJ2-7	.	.	TGTGCCAGCAACAGCAGGGGACATTTGGGTGAGCAGTACTTC	CASNSRGHLGEQYF
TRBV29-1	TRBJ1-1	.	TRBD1	TGCAGCGTTACTAGGACAGGTGTCGAAGCTTTCTTT	CSVTRTGVEAFF
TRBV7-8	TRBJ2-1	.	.	TGTGCCAGCAGCTTAGTTACAAGTTACAATGAGCAGTTCTTC	CASSLVTSYNEQFF
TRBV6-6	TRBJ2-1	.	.	TGTGCCAGCAGTTACTGGGGGGATGAGCAGTTCTTC	CASSYWGDEQFF
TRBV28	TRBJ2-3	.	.	TGTGCCAGCCAACCCTCAGTGGGGCGACAAGGCACAGATACGCAGTATTTT	CASQPSVGRQGTDTQYF
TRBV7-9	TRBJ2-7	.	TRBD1	TGTGCCAGCAGCGGGGGGGGACAGGGGCCCTACGAGCAGTACTTC	CASSGGGQGPYEQYF
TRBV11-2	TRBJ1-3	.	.	TGTGCCAGCAGCTTAGATGTGGGTCCACAGGGAAACACCATATATTTT	CASSLDVGPQGNTIYF
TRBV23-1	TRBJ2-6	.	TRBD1	TGCGCCAGCAGTCAACCTACGACAGGGGGAGTCTCTGGGGCCAACGTCCTGACTTTC	CASSQPTTGGVSGANVLTF
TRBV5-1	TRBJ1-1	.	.	TGCGCCAGCAGCCCGCGAGGACAACTCAGGCAAACTGAAGCTTTCTTT	CASSPRGQLRQTEAFF
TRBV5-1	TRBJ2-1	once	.	TGCGCCAGCAGCTTGGACAGTCTCTCCTACAATGAGCAGTTCTTC	CASSLDSLSYNEQFF
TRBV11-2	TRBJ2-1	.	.	TGTGCCAGCAGTACTAGCTTTGGGTACAATGAGCAGTTCTTC	CASSTSFGYNEQFF